These T cell receptor beta chains were read from a single sample in a study of T cell responses to AZD1222 COVID-19 vaccine. Assay: immunoSEQ multiplex PCR; the TCRdb copy retains only in-frame clones and omits some. The sample consists of 85,000 to 90,000 clones, about 91% of them appearing once. The sample here was peripheral blood, taken on day 0 of MenACWY control vaccination. These receptors were collected from an adult in good health. The CDR3 runs from the conserved cysteine through the conserved F or W. The order of the fields is clone size, J gene, CDR3 length, D gene, V gene, CDR3 protein, CDR3 DNA. D genes are given only for firm matches. The size field is filled for only some rows; it gives once, few, many or a size class.

clone_size: NA; j_call: TRBJ2-7; cdr3_length: 13; d_call: NA; v_call: TRBV4-3; cdr3_aa: CASSQAGSYEQYF; cdr3_nt: TGCGCCAGCAGCCAAGCAGGGTCCTACGAGCAGTACTTC
clone_size: NA; j_call: TRBJ1-2; cdr3_length: 12; d_call: NA; v_call: TRBV6-5; cdr3_aa: CASSTGEVGYTF; cdr3_nt: TGTGCCAGCAGTACCGGGGAGGTGGGCTACACCTTC
clone_size: once; j_call: TRBJ1-5; cdr3_length: 14; d_call: TRBD1; v_call: TRBV6-5; cdr3_aa: CASTKGAVNQPQHF; cdr3_nt: TGTGCCAGCACGAAGGGGGCGGTCAATCAGCCCCAGCATTTT
clone_size: once; j_call: TRBJ2-5; cdr3_length: 14; d_call: NA; v_call: TRBV24-1; cdr3_aa: CATQTPGGEETQYF; cdr3_nt: TGTGCCACCCAGACCCCTGGAGGGGAAGAGACCCAGTACTTC
clone_size: NA; j_call: TRBJ2-5; cdr3_length: 16; d_call: TRBD2; v_call: TRBV2; cdr3_aa: CASSDEGTSDEETQYF; cdr3_nt: TGTGCCAGCAGCGATGAGGGGACTAGCGACGAAGAGACCCAGTACTTC
clone_size: NA; j_call: TRBJ1-3; cdr3_length: 17; d_call: NA; v_call: TRBV7-9; cdr3_aa: CASSLGTVSLSGNTIYF; cdr3_nt: TGTGCCAGCAGCTTAGGGACGGTCTCCCTCTCTGGAAACACCATATATTTT
clone_size: NA; j_call: TRBJ1-5; cdr3_length: 15; d_call: TRBD1; v_call: TRBV7-2; cdr3_aa: CASSAGQGSNQPQHF; cdr3_nt: TGTGCCAGCAGCGCTGGACAGGGCAGCAATCAGCCCCAGCATTTT
clone_size: NA; j_call: TRBJ1-2; cdr3_length: 14; d_call: TRBD1; v_call: TRBV2; cdr3_aa: CASGWTGSDYGYTF; cdr3_nt: TGTGCCAGCGGGTGGACAGGGAGCGACTATGGCTACACCTTC
clone_size: NA; j_call: TRBJ1-4; cdr3_length: 15; d_call: NA; v_call: TRBV18; cdr3_aa: CASSPPDGTTEKLFF; cdr3_nt: TGTGCCAGCTCACCACCGGACGGGACAACTGAAAAACTGTTTTTT
clone_size: few; j_call: TRBJ1-2; cdr3_length: 12; d_call: NA; v_call: TRBV10-3; cdr3_aa: CAISEGNVGYTF; cdr3_nt: TGTGCCATCAGTGAGGGGAACGTCGGCTACACCTTC
clone_size: NA; j_call: TRBJ2-5; cdr3_length: 17; d_call: NA; v_call: TRBV5-4; cdr3_aa: CASSLRIRTGPQETQYF; cdr3_nt: TGTGCCAGCAGCTTACGAATCAGGACTGGCCCCCAAGAGACCCAGTACTTC
clone_size: NA; j_call: TRBJ1-4; cdr3_length: 15; d_call: TRBD1; v_call: TRBV9; cdr3_aa: CASSPYRGFDEKLFF; cdr3_nt: TGTGCCAGCAGCCCATACAGGGGGTTCGATGAAAAACTGTTTTTT
clone_size: NA; j_call: TRBJ1-1; cdr3_length: 15; d_call: NA; v_call: TRBV12-5; cdr3_aa: CASGLRQGTLAEAFF; cdr3_nt: TGTGCTAGTGGTTTGCGCCAGGGGACCCTCGCTGAAGCTTTCTTT
clone_size: NA; j_call: TRBJ1-2; cdr3_length: 14; d_call: TRBD1; v_call: TRBV6-6; cdr3_aa: CASSSGQALYGYTF; cdr3_nt: TGTGCCAGCAGTTCCGGACAGGCTCTCTATGGCTACACCTTC
clone_size: NA; j_call: TRBJ1-1; cdr3_length: 14; d_call: NA; v_call: TRBV21-1; cdr3_aa: CASTDRGPFTEAFF; cdr3_nt: TGTGCCAGCACCGACAGGGGGCCATTCACTGAAGCTTTCTTT
clone_size: NA; j_call: TRBJ1-4; cdr3_length: 15; d_call: NA; v_call: TRBV28; cdr3_aa: CASTPSSRGNEKLFF; cdr3_nt: TGTGCCAGCACCCCAAGTAGTCGGGGCAATGAAAAACTGTTTTTT
clone_size: NA; j_call: TRBJ1-4; cdr3_length: 13; d_call: NA; v_call: TRBV24-1; cdr3_aa: CATSDWTGRKLFF; cdr3_nt: TGTGCCACCAGTGATTGGACGGGCCGAAAACTGTTTTTT
clone_size: NA; j_call: TRBJ2-7; cdr3_length: 14; d_call: NA; v_call: TRBV9; cdr3_aa: CASSVEAAAREQYF; cdr3_nt: TGTGCCAGCAGCGTAGAAGCCGCGGCCAGGGAGCAGTACTTC
clone_size: NA; j_call: TRBJ2-7; cdr3_length: 13; d_call: TRBD1; v_call: TRBV5-5; cdr3_aa: CASSLRTGYEQYF; cdr3_nt: TGTGCCAGCAGCTTGCGGACAGGGTACGAGCAGTACTTC
clone_size: NA; j_call: TRBJ1-2; cdr3_length: 14; d_call: NA; v_call: TRBV7-9; cdr3_aa: CASSHPERVSGYTF; cdr3_nt: TGTGCCAGCAGCCACCCTGAGAGGGTGAGTGGCTACACCTTC
clone_size: NA; j_call: TRBJ1-1; cdr3_length: 13; d_call: NA; v_call: TRBV6-5; cdr3_aa: CASSPNRDGGAFF; cdr3_nt: TGTGCCAGCAGCCCCAACAGGGATGGTGGAGCTTTCTTT
clone_size: NA; j_call: TRBJ2-3; cdr3_length: 11; d_call: NA; v_call: TRBV6-4; cdr3_aa: CASSVGDTQYF; cdr3_nt: TGTGCCAGCAGTGTGGGAGATACGCAGTATTTT
clone_size: NA; j_call: TRBJ2-7; cdr3_length: 13; d_call: TRBD1; v_call: TRBV5-1; cdr3_aa: CASSVTGSYEQYF; cdr3_nt: TGCGCCAGCAGCGTGACAGGGTCCTACGAGCAGTACTTC
clone_size: NA; j_call: TRBJ1-4; cdr3_length: 16; d_call: NA; v_call: TRBV28; cdr3_aa: CASSSNEGQGNEKLFF; cdr3_nt: TGTGCCAGCAGTTCAAATGAAGGGCAGGGAAATGAAAAACTGTTTTTT
clone_size: few; j_call: TRBJ1-1; cdr3_length: 13; d_call: NA; v_call: TRBV27; cdr3_aa: CASSLNPIGEAFF; cdr3_nt: TGTGCCAGCAGTTTAAACCCCATAGGTGAAGCTTTCTTT
clone_size: NA; j_call: TRBJ2-7; cdr3_length: 10; d_call: NA; v_call: TRBV20-1; cdr3_aa: CSVDTYEQYF; cdr3_nt: TGCAGTGTTGACACCTACGAGCAGTACTTC
clone_size: NA; j_call: TRBJ1-2; cdr3_length: 14; d_call: NA; v_call: TRBV7-2; cdr3_aa: CASNPLASNYGYTF; cdr3_nt: TGTGCCAGCAACCCCTTGGCCAGCAACTATGGCTACACCTTC
clone_size: NA; j_call: TRBJ2-7; cdr3_length: 15; d_call: NA; v_call: TRBV7-9; cdr3_aa: CASSLEVGAIDEQYF; cdr3_nt: TGTGCCAGCAGCTTAGAGGTTGGAGCTATCGACGAGCAGTACTTC
clone_size: NA; j_call: TRBJ1-3; cdr3_length: 15; d_call: NA; v_call: TRBV28; cdr3_aa: CASSSTGVLGNTIYF; cdr3_nt: TGTGCCAGCAGTTCTACGGGGGTGCTCGGAAACACCATATATTTT
clone_size: NA; j_call: TRBJ1-5; cdr3_length: 15; d_call: NA; v_call: TRBV11-2; cdr3_aa: CASSPGKDSNQPQHF; cdr3_nt: TGTGCCAGCAGCCCAGGGAAGGATAGCAATCAGCCCCAGCATTTT
clone_size: NA; j_call: TRBJ2-2; cdr3_length: 17; d_call: NA; v_call: TRBV11-2; cdr3_aa: CASTLDGLTRGTGELFF; cdr3_nt: TGTGCCAGCACCTTGGACGGACTGACAAGAGGGACCGGGGAGCTGTTTTTT
clone_size: NA; j_call: TRBJ1-1; cdr3_length: 12; d_call: NA; v_call: TRBV19; cdr3_aa: CASSIENTEAFF; cdr3_nt: TGTGCCAGTAGTATCGAGAACACTGAAGCTTTCTTT
clone_size: NA; j_call: TRBJ1-1; cdr3_length: 14; d_call: NA; v_call: TRBV4-3; cdr3_aa: CASSQDRENTEAFF; cdr3_nt: TGCGCCAGCAGCCAAGATAGGGAGAACACTGAAGCTTTCTTT
clone_size: NA; j_call: TRBJ2-1; cdr3_length: 15; d_call: NA; v_call: TRBV5-4; cdr3_aa: CASSSGLGNHNEQFF; cdr3_nt: TGTGCCAGCAGCTCGGGACTGGGTAACCACAATGAGCAGTTCTTC
clone_size: NA; j_call: TRBJ2-7; cdr3_length: 16; d_call: TRBD1; v_call: TRBV15; cdr3_aa: CATSRGTADRDHEQYF; cdr3_nt: TGTGCCACCAGCAGAGGTACCGCGGACAGGGACCACGAGCAGTACTTC
clone_size: once; j_call: TRBJ1-6; cdr3_length: 15; d_call: NA; v_call: TRBV5-6; cdr3_aa: CASSFGGFGDSPLHF; cdr3_nt: TGTGCCAGCAGCTTTGGGGGGTTCGGGGACTCACCCCTCCACTTT
clone_size: NA; j_call: TRBJ1-5; cdr3_length: 13; d_call: NA; v_call: TRBV30; cdr3_aa: CAWSEGGNQPQHF; cdr3_nt: TGTGCCTGGAGTGAAGGAGGGAATCAGCCCCAGCATTTT
clone_size: NA; j_call: TRBJ2-7; cdr3_length: 12; d_call: NA; v_call: TRBV30; cdr3_aa: CAWSKHNYEQYF; cdr3_nt: TGTGCCTGGAGTAAGCACAACTACGAGCAGTACTTC
clone_size: NA; j_call: TRBJ1-3; cdr3_length: 12; d_call: NA; v_call: TRBV3-1/TRBV3-2; cdr3_aa: CASSLDGNTIYF; cdr3_nt: TGTGCCAGCAGCCTTGATGGAAACACCATATATTTT
clone_size: NA; j_call: TRBJ2-3; cdr3_length: 13; d_call: NA; v_call: TRBV5-6; cdr3_aa: CASSFLGGDTQYF; cdr3_nt: TGTGCCAGCAGCTTTTTGGGCGGGGATACGCAGTATTTT
clone_size: NA; j_call: TRBJ1-2; cdr3_length: 10; d_call: TRBD1; v_call: TRBV20-1; cdr3_aa: CSAPTGGYTF; cdr3_nt: TGCAGTGCCCCGACAGGGGGGTACACCTTC
clone_size: NA; j_call: TRBJ2-7; cdr3_length: 16; d_call: NA; v_call: TRBV11-1; cdr3_aa: CASSLEVGTGPWEQYF; cdr3_nt: TGTGCCAGCAGCTTAGAAGTCGGGACGGGTCCCTGGGAGCAGTACTTC
clone_size: few; j_call: TRBJ2-7; cdr3_length: 13; d_call: NA; v_call: TRBV30; cdr3_aa: CAFRDVLTYEQYF; cdr3_nt: TGTGCTTTCCGGGACGTCTTAACCTACGAGCAGTACTTC
clone_size: NA; j_call: TRBJ2-7; cdr3_length: 16; d_call: TRBD2; v_call: TRBV28; cdr3_aa: CASSLLATSGGAEQYF; cdr3_nt: TGTGCCAGCAGTTTATTGGCTACTAGCGGGGGGGCGGAGCAGTACTTC
clone_size: NA; j_call: TRBJ1-3; cdr3_length: 16; d_call: TRBD1; v_call: TRBV5-1; cdr3_aa: CASSLGNRGQENTIYF; cdr3_nt: TGCGCCAGCAGCTTGGGGAACAGGGGGCAGGAAAACACCATATATTTT
clone_size: NA; j_call: TRBJ2-7; cdr3_length: 14; d_call: NA; v_call: TRBV11-2; cdr3_aa: CASSFWGSGYEQYF; cdr3_nt: TGTGCCAGCAGCTTCTGGGGTAGCGGCTACGAGCAGTACTTC
clone_size: NA; j_call: TRBJ2-5; cdr3_length: 15; d_call: NA; v_call: TRBV15; cdr3_aa: CATSRGSQREGTQYF; cdr3_nt: TGTGCCACCAGCAGAGGATCCCAGCGAGAGGGGACCCAGTACTTC
clone_size: NA; j_call: TRBJ1-6; cdr3_length: 16; d_call: NA; v_call: TRBV19; cdr3_aa: CASSSKGGTNNSPLHF; cdr3_nt: TGTGCCAGTAGTTCAAAAGGCGGGACCAATAATTCACCCCTCCACTTT
clone_size: once; j_call: TRBJ1-1; cdr3_length: 13; d_call: NA; v_call: TRBV18; cdr3_aa: CASSPSENTEAFF; cdr3_nt: TGTGCCAGCTCACCATCGGAGAACACTGAAGCTTTCTTT
clone_size: NA; j_call: TRBJ1-3; cdr3_length: 14; d_call: NA; v_call: TRBV10-3; cdr3_aa: CAISTGTRGNTIYF; cdr3_nt: TGTGCCATCAGTACAGGGACTCGTGGAAACACCATATATTTT
clone_size: once; j_call: TRBJ2-1; cdr3_length: 16; d_call: TRBD2; v_call: TRBV6-4; cdr3_aa: CASSEAGGPPLNEQFF; cdr3_nt: TGTGCCAGCAGTGAGGCGGGGGGCCCTCCGCTTAATGAGCAGTTCTTC
clone_size: NA; j_call: TRBJ2-3; cdr3_length: 16; d_call: TRBD2; v_call: TRBV11-2; cdr3_aa: CASSLTGGGGPDTQYF; cdr3_nt: TGTGCCAGCAGCTTAACAGGTGGCGGGGGGCCCGATACGCAGTATTTT
clone_size: NA; j_call: TRBJ2-7; cdr3_length: 16; d_call: TRBD1; v_call: TRBV5-1; cdr3_aa: CASSLLGTGVRYEQYF; cdr3_nt: TGCGCCAGCAGCTTGTTGGGGACAGGGGTAAGGTACGAGCAGTACTTC